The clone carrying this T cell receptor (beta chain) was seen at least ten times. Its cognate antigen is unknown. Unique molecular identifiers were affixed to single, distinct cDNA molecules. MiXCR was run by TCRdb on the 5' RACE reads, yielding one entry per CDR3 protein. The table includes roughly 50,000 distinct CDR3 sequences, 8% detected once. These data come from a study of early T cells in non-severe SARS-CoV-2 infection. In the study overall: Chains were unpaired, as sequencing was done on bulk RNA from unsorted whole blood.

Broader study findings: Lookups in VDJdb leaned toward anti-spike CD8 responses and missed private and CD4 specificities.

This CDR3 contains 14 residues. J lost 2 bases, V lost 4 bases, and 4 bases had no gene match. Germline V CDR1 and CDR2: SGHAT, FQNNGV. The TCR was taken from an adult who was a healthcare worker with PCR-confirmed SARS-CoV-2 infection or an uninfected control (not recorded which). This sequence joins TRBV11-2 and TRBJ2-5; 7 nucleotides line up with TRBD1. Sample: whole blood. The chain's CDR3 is CASSSVTGQETQYF. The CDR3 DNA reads TGTGCCAGCAGCTCCGTGACAGGGCAAGAGACCCAGTACTTC.